The 18 T cell receptor beta chains in this list originate from one sample, sequenced in a study of cytomegalovirus exposure and HLA in healthy donors. PCR primers comprised 60 Vbeta and 13 Jbeta primers. The data were produced by immunoSEQ multiplex PCR, yet TCRdb's version contains in-frame clones alone and is incomplete. The sample lists about 210,000 clones; around 88% were seen once. The material sequenced was PBMCs. The receptor source for this set is a man between 35 and 55 years old in good health and CMV-seropositive.

V and J are TRBV5-1 and TRBJ2-7; 8 bases align to TRBD2. The CDR3 contains 16 residues. V shed 5 bases and J 7 bases; nucleotides not matched to a gene: 17. Germline loops: CDR1 SGHRS, CDR2 YFSETQ. The CDR3 DNA reads TGCGCCAGCAGGAACCAGGGTCCAGCGGGAGAGCGGGAGCAGTACTTC. It translates to CASRNQGPAGEREQYF.

V usage is TRBV5-4 and J usage is TRBJ1-4; possible D gene TRBD1, 6 bases. The CDR3 is 15 amino acids. The V and J ends lost 9 bases and 2 bases respectively, with 17 bases between them. Germline loops: CDR1 SGHNT, CDR2 YYREEE (reference sequence). The CDR3 loop reads CATSFDQGTNEKLFF. The CDR3 DNA reads as TGTGCCACCTCTTTCGATCAGGGGACTAATGAAAAACTGTTTTTT.

The chain's CDR3 is CASSRGGLAGGRGYEQFF. CDR3 coding DNA: TGTGCCAGCAGCCGGGGGGGTCTAGCGGGAGGAAGGGGATATGAGCAGTTCTTC. This chain uses TRBV7-9 with TRBJ2-1, with 11 bases aligning to TRBD2. The CDR3 contains 18 residues. Germline values: CDR1 SEHNR, CDR2 FQNEAQ (reference sequence). V lost 5 bases, J lost 8 bases, and 17 bases stayed unmatched.

The chain couples TRBV7-8 to TRBJ2-1; 9 nucleotides align to TRBD2. V was pared by 3 bases and J by 3 bases, with 3 bases of the junction left unmatched. CDR1 is SGHVS, CDR2 FQNEAQ, per germline. The CDR3 length is 15 residues. As DNA, the CDR3 is TGTGCCAGCAGCTTGGTTAGCGGGGGCTACAATGAGCAGTTCTTC. It translates to CASSLVSGGYNEQFF.

In this sample, this clone turned up once. The J gene is TRBJ2-5, the V gene TRBV5-1, with 10 bases aligning to TRBD2. Trimming took 4 bases from V and 4 from J; bases not matched to a gene: 7. CDR1 and CDR2 (germline): SGHRS, YFSETQ. The length of the CDR3 is 15 residues. As DNA, the CDR3 is TGCGCCAGCAGCAGAACCGGGACTAGCGTAGAGACCCAGTACTTC. This codes for CASSRTGTSVETQYF. The full variable domain, its missing parts supplied by reference TRBV5-1 and TRBJ2-5, is KAGVTQTPRYLIKTRGQQVTLSCSPISGHRSVSWYQQTPGQGLQFLFEYFSETQRNKGNFPGRFSGRQFSNSRSEMNVSTLELGDSALYLCASSRTGTSVETQYFGPGTRLLVL.

This sequence joins TRBV7-8 and TRBJ2-7; D perhaps matches TRBD1 (6 bases). The CDR3 extends over 14 amino acids. Germline CDR1 SGHVS, CDR2 FQNEAQ. The ends were cut back, 5 bases at V and 4 bases at J, with 15 bases in the middle. The CDR3 spells CASSPTTGAYEQYF. The DNA for the CDR3 is TGTGCCAGCAGCCCGACGACAGGAGCATACGAGCAGTACTTC.

The chain combines TRBV6-6 with TRBJ2-7; 8 nucleotides align to TRBD1. The CDR3 has 15 residues. Germline CDR1 MNHNY, CDR2 SVGAGI (reference sequence). Trimming at V came to 6 bases and at J to 0 bases, leaving 7 bases not matched to a gene. CDR3 sequence (DNA): TGTGCCAGCAGCTCACAGGGGGTCCGCTCCTACGAGCAGTACTTC. Its translation: CASSSQGVRSYEQYF.

V gene TRBV6-5 combines with J gene TRBJ1-2; a weak D match, TRBD1 (6 bases). The CDR3 totals 13 residues. Between the trimmed V and J ends, which lost 6 bases and 8 bases, there was a span of 16 bases. CDR1 is MNHEY and CDR2 is SVGAGI in the germline V gene. This CDR3 reads CASRLPGDWGYTF. CDR3 DNA: TGTGCCAGCAGACTTCCAGGGGATTGGGGCTACACCTTC.

The chain combines TRBV30 with TRBJ1-6; D is ambiguous. The germline V gene encodes CDR1 GTSNPN and CDR2 SVGIG (reference sequence). The CDR3 sequence is 12 residues long. Trimming cost V 2 bases and J 10 bases, with 9 bases left between them. CDR3: CAWSSTRSPLHF. The CDR3 region has the DNA TGTGCCTGGAGTAGTACGAGATCACCCCTCCACTTT.

The V call is TRBV9, the J call TRBJ2-1; TRBD2 matches 7 bases. This CDR3 spans 17 amino acids. Germline V gives CDR1 SGDLS, CDR2 YYNGEE. V shed 0 bases, J shed 0 bases, and the junction held 6 bases outside the gene matches. The chain's CDR3 is CASSVEPRGSSYNEQFF. The CDR3 DNA follows: TGTGCCAGCAGCGTAGAGCCGCGGGGGAGCTCCTACAATGAGCAGTTCTTC.

DNA of the CDR3: TGTGCCAGCAGCCAAGCGCCGACAGGGGTTGGCTACACCTTC. It specifies CASSQAPTGVGYTF. V is TRBV7-2 and J is TRBJ1-2; 8 bases match TRBD1. V lost 5 bases and J lost 7; bases outside the gene matches: 9. This CDR3 is 14 amino acids long. Germline CDR1 reads SGHTA; CDR2 reads FQGNSA.

V gene TRBV5-4 combines with J gene TRBJ2-2, with 10 bases aligning to TRBD2. Germline V gene data show CDR1 as SGHNT and CDR2 as YYREEE (reference sequence). The CDR3 sequence is 16 residues long. With V trimmed by 2 bases and J by 4 bases, 5 bases remained unmatched. The CDR3 sequence: CASSFSSGSSTGELFF. CDR3 nucleotide sequence: TGTGCCAGCAGCTTTTCTAGCGGGAGTAGCACCGGGGAGCTGTTTTTT.

The chain couples TRBV28 to TRBJ1-5; TRBD1 is a possible D gene (5 bases). Germline values: CDR1 MDHEN, CDR2 SYDVKM. The CDR3 is 18 residues long. Trimming took 6 bases from V and 2 from J, leaving 23 bases between them. CDR3 in amino acids: CASSPRGWDNRGNQPQHF. The CDR3, as DNA: TGTGCCAGCAGCCCCCGGGGGTGGGATAATAGGGGCAATCAGCCCCAGCATTTT.

The chain joins TRBV4-3 to TRBJ1-1; D is possibly TRBD1 (6 bases). The germline V gene encodes CDR1 LGHNA and CDR2 YSLEER. The CDR3 runs 18 residues. The ends were cut back, 4 bases at V and 1 base at J, with 22 bases in the middle. The CDR3 loop is CASSRWKGRDTSNTEAFF. In DNA form, the CDR3 reads TGCGCCAGCAGCCGCTGGAAAGGTAGGGACACTTCGAACACTGAAGCTTTCTTT.

V gene TRBV5-1 combines with J gene TRBJ2-5, with 7 positions matching TRBD1. With V trimmed by 3 bases and J by 3 bases, 11 bases remained unmatched. Germline CDR1 is SGHRS and CDR2 is YFSETQ. The CDR3 sequence is 16 residues long. The CDR3 region has the DNA TGCGCCAGCAGCTATACAGGGGATTGGGTTAAAGAGACCCAGTACTTC. It encodes CASSYTGDWVKETQYF. The whole variable domain, remainder taken from reference TRBV5-1 and TRBJ2-5, is KAGVTQTPRYLIKTRGQQVTLSCSPISGHRSVSWYQQTPGQGLQFLFEYFSETQRNKGNFPGRFSGRQFSNSRSEMNVSTLELGDSALYLCASSYTGDWVKETQYFGPGTRLLVL.

The chain has TRBV6-5 and TRBJ1-5; D unresolved. In germline, CDR1 is MNHEY, CDR2 SVGAGI. Trimming stripped 4 bases from V and 5 bases from J, with 15 bases between. The CDR3 extends over 15 amino acids. The CDR3 bases are TGTGCCAGCAGTTTCAACGGTGGTATCGATCAGCCCCAGCATTTT. Encoded protein: CASSFNGGIDQPQHF.

The count of this clone is one. The sample carries other DNA sequences with the same CDR3. The chain employs TRBV10-1 and TRBJ1-1; possibly TRBD1 for D (5 bases). Trimming pared 3 bases from V and 7 bases from J, leaving 12 bases between. CDR1 is WNHNN, CDR2 SYGVQD, per germline (reference sequence). The length of the CDR3 is 13 residues. In nucleotides, the CDR3 is TGCGCCAGCAGTGAAACGGGGGTTGTTGAAGCTTTCTTT. Its translation is CASSETGVVEAFF.

The chain uses TRBV5-8 and TRBJ1-5; 7 bases are shared with TRBD1. Germline CDR1 SGHTS, CDR2 YDEGEE. The junction had 6 bases not matched to a gene; V was cut back by 2 bases and J by 4 bases. This CDR3 spans 15 amino acids. CDR3 DNA: TGTGCCAGCAGCTTAAGGGGGCCGCTTAATCAGCCCCAGCATTTT. It yields the protein CASSLRGPLNQPQHF. Supplemented by reference TRBV5-8 and TRBJ1-5, the full variable domain reads EAGVTQSPTHLIKTRGQQATLRCSPISGHTSVYWYQQALGLGLQFLLWYDEGEERNRGNFPPRFSGRQFPNYSSELNVNALELEDSALYLCASSLRGPLNQPQHFGDGTRLSIL.